These T cell receptor beta chains were read from a single sample in a study of T-cell reconstitution after alpha-beta-depleted transplantation in children. TCRdb fed the PCR reads into MiXCR, producing one record per CDR3 protein. The sample lists roughly 400,000 distinct CDR3 sequences, around two fifths occurring once. The source was PBMCs, collected before TCRalphabeta/CD19-depleted stem cell transplant. These receptors were obtained from a girl aged 2 to 10 with aplastic anemia, due to receive a stem cell transplant. Both conserved end residues are part of each CDR3. The order of the fields is D gene, V gene, J gene, clone size, CDR3 DNA, CDR3 protein. A D gene is named only where the DNA matches it firmly. Clone size is shown for a subset of rows, as once, few, many or a class of expanded clone.

TRBD1,TRBV6-5,TRBJ1-5,few,TGTGCCAGCAGTTTACGGACAGGGGACCAGCCCCAGCATTTT,CASSLRTGDQPQHF
.,TRBV5-1,TRBJ2-5,many,TGCGCCAGCAGCACGACTAGTAAAGAGACCCAGTACTTC,CASSTTSKETQYF
.,TRBV29-1,TRBJ1-2,few,TGCAGCGTTAGTAATTGGGCCCATAAAGAGGGCTACACCTTC,CSVSNWAHKEGYTF
TRBD1,TRBV3-1,TRBJ2-7,.,TGTGCCAGCAGCCCCGCGGACAGGGCTGCCTACGAGCAGTACTTC,CASSPADRAAYEQYF
TRBD2,TRBV6-2/TRBV6-3,TRBJ2-7,few,TGTGCCAGCAGTTACTCCGGGGGACTAGCGGGAGTACAGGAGCAGTACTTC,CASSYSGGLAGVQEQYF
TRBD2,TRBV7-6,TRBJ2-1,.,TGTGCCAGCAGCTTAATGCGGGAGGGGGGGCCGGTTCAGTTCTTC,CASSLMREGGPVQFF
.,TRBV20-1,TRBJ2-5,.,TGCAGTGCGGGCAGCCCTCAAGAGACCCAGTACTTC,CSAGSPQETQYF
.,TRBV9,TRBJ2-3,once,TGTGCCAGCAGCCACACGGAGGGCCGCACAGATACGCAGTATTTT,CASSHTEGRTDTQYF
.,TRBV5-1,TRBJ2-5,once,TGCGCCAGCAGCTTGCAGTCGGACCAAGAGACCCAGTACTTC,CASSLQSDQETQYF
TRBD1,TRBV5-1,TRBJ2-1,many,TGTGCCAGCAGCTTAGGGACAGGGTACAATGAGCAGTTCTTC,CASSLGTGYNEQFF
.,TRBV29-1,TRBJ2-1,once,TGCAGCGTTGAGTGGGTCTCCTACAATGAGCAGTTCTTC,CSVEWVSYNEQFF
TRBD2,TRBV20-1,TRBJ2-3,.,TGCAGTGCTAGAGACATTAGCGGGAGCACAGATACGCAGTATTTT,CSARDISGSTDTQYF
TRBD1,TRBV20-1,TRBJ1-6,few,TGCAGTGCACCCCGGGACAGGGGAATGGGAGGCCCCCTCCACTTT,CSAPRDRGMGGPLHF
.,TRBV3-1,TRBJ2-1,.,TGTGCCAGCAGCCAAGATCTCGGCCCATTTTTTGGGCAGTTCTTC,CASSQDLGPFFGQFF
.,TRBV7-3,TRBJ1-1,.,TGTGCCAGCAGCGCACTCGCGGGGGGGGCGGCTAGTACTGAAGCTTTCTTT,CASSALAGGAASTEAFF
.,TRBV7-9,TRBJ2-1,many,TGTGCCAGCAGCAGTCTTGGATCCAATGAGCAGTTCTTC,CASSSLGSNEQFF
.,TRBV20-1,TRBJ2-3,.,TGCAGTGCTAGAGTCCCCTTGCGGGAAAGCACAGATACGCAGTATTTT,CSARVPLRESTDTQYF
.,TRBV5-6,TRBJ2-1,many,TGTGCCAGCAGCTTGCGCGGGGACGTTCGGGATGGTGAGCAGTTCTTC,CASSLRGDVRDGEQFF
TRBD2,TRBV4-1,TRBJ2-1,many,TGCGCCAGCTCGGGAGGATTAATGAACAATGAGCAGTTCTTC,CASSGGLMNNEQFF
.,TRBV29-1,TRBJ1-1,.,TGCAGCGTTGACGAGAGTGGGTGGGGGAACACTGAAGCTTTCTTT,CSVDESGWGNTEAFF
.,TRBV6-5,TRBJ2-3,.,TGTGCCAGCAGTTACGGCAGGGGGGCAGGAGATACGCAGTATTTT,CASSYGRGAGDTQYF
.,TRBV7-8,TRBJ1-1,.,TGTGCCAGCAGCCCGAGGACAGTAGGCACTGAAGCTTTCTTT,CASSPRTVGTEAFF
.,TRBV18,TRBJ2-7,many,TGTGCCAGCTCACCAGACGGTCAGCGCTACGAGCAGTACTTC,CASSPDGQRYEQYF
TRBD2,TRBV28,TRBJ2-7,.,TGTGCTAGCCGGGGGGGGAGCTCCTACGAGCAGTACTTC,CASRGGSSYEQYF
.,TRBV5-1,TRBJ2-3,.,TGCGCCAGCAGCTCCCCCGGACGCTCAGATACGCAGTATTTT,CASSSPGRSDTQYF
.,TRBV7-2,TRBJ1-1,few,TGTGCCAGCAGACAACACGCAGGGTACTTTGCTGAAGCTTTCTTT,CASRQHAGYFAEAFF
.,TRBV4-2,TRBJ1-4,many,TGTGCCAGCAGCCAAGAAGTCAGGGCTCGTCACTCCGCAACTAATGAAAAACTGTTTTTT,CASSQEVRARHSATNEKLFF